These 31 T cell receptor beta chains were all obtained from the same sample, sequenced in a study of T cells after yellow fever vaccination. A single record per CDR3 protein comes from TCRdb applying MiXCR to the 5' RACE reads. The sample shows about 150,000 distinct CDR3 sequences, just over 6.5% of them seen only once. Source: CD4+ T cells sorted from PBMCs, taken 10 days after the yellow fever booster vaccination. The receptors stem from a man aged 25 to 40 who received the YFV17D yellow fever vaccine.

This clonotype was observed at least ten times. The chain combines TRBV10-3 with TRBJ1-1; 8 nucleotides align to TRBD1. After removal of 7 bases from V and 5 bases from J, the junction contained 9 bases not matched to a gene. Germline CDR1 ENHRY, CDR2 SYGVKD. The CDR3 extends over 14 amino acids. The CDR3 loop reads CAITEDRESTEAFF. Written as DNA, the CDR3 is TGTGCCATCACCGAGGACAGGGAAAGTACTGAAGCTTTCTTT.

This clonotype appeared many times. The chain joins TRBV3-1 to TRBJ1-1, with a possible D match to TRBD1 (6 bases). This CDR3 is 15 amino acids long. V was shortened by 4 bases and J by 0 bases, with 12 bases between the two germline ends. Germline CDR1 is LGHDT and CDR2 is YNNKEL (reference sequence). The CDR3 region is CASSPRTELNTEAFF. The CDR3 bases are TGTGCCAGCAGCCCCAGGACAGAATTGAACACTGAAGCTTTCTTT.

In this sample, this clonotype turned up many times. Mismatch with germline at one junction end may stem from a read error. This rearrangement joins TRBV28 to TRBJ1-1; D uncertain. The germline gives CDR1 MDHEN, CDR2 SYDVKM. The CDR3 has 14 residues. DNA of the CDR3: TGTGCCAGCACCGGAGAACCAATGAACGCTGAAGCTTTCTTT. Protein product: CASTGEPMNAEAFF.

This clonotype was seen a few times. CDR3 DNA: TGTGCCAGCAGCTTAAATGACTTCACAGCGCAGTATTTT. Translation gives CASSLNDFTAQYF. The genes are TRBV7-2 and TRBJ2-3; D call uncertain. Germline CDR1 is SGHTA and CDR2 is FQGNSA. Deletions cut 2 bases from V and 10 bases from J, with 13 bases between. The CDR3 runs 13 residues.

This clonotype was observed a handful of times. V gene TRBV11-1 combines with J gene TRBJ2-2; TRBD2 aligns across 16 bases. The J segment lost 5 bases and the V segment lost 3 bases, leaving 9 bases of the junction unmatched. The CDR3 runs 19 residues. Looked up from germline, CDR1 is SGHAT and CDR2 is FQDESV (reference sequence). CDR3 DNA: TGTGCCAGCAGCTTTCCGGGACTAGCGGGAGGGCCGAGGACCGGGGAGCTGTTTTTT. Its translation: CASSFPGLAGGPRTGELFF.

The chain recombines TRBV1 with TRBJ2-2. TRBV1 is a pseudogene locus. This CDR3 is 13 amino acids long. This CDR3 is CTSSQAAAGELFF. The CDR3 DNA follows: TGCACCAGCAGCCAAGCCGCAGCCGGGGAGCTGTTTTTT.

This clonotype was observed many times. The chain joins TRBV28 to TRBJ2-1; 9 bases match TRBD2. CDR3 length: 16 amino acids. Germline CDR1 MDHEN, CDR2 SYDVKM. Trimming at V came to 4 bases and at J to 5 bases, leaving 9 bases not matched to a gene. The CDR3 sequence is CASSSTGLAGDNEQFF. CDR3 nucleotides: TGTGCCAGCAGTTCAACGGGACTAGCTGGGGACAATGAGCAGTTCTTC.

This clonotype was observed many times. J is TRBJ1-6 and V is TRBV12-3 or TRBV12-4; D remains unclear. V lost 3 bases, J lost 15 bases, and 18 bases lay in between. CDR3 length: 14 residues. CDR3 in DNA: TGTGCCAGCAGTTTGAGCCGTCAGGCGGGTGGCCTCCACTTT. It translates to CASSLSRQAGGLHF.

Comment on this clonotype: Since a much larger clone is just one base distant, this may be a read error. In DNA form, the CDR3 reads TGCAGTGCAAGCAGGGGTTCGGCGAGCAAACAGCCCCAGCATTTT. Its protein is CSASRGSASKQPQHF. The V gene is TRBV20-1, the J gene TRBJ1-5, with a tentative D call TRBD1 (6 bases). The CDR3 covers 15 residues. Germline CDR1 reads DFQATT; CDR2 reads SNEGSKA (reference sequence).

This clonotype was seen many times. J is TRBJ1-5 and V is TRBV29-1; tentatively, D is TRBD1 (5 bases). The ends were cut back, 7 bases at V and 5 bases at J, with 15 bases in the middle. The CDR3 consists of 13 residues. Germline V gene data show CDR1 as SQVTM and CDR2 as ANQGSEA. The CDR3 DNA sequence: TGCAGCGCCAAAAATCGGGGGGATCAGCCCCAGCATTTT. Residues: CSAKNRGDQPQHF.

This chain's CDR3 is CASSSGLAGVSYNEQFF. The CDR3 nucleotides read TGTGCCAGCAGTTCAGGACTAGCGGGAGTATCCTACAATGAGCAGTTCTTC. The chain employs TRBV6-2 or TRBV6-3 and TRBJ2-1; TRBD2 matches at 13 bases. V was clipped by 4 bases and J by 1 base; unmatched bases: 4. The CDR3 has 17 amino acids. Germline lookup yields CDR1 MNHEY and CDR2 SVGEGT.

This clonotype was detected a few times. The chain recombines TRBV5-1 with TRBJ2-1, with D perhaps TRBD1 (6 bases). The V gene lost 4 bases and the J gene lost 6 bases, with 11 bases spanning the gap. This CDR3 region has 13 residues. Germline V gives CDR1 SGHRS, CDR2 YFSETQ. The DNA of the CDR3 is TGCGCCAGCAGCATTGACAGGCCCAATGAGCAGTTCTTC. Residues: CASSIDRPNEQFF. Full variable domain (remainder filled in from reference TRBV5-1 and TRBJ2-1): KAGVTQTPRYLIKTRGQQVTLSCSPISGHRSVSWYQQTPGQGLQFLFEYFSETQRNKGNFPGRFSGRQFSNSRSEMNVSTLELGDSALYLCASSIDRPNEQFFGPGTRLTVL.

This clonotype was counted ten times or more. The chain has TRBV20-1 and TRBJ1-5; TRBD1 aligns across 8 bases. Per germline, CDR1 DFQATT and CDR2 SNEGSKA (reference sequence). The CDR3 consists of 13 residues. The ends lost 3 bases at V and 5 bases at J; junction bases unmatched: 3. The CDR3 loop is CSARTGEYQPQHF. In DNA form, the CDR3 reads TGCAGTGCTAGGACAGGGGAGTATCAGCCCCAGCATTTT.

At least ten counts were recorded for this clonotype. The CDR3 nucleotides read TGTGCCAGCAGCTTGGAACAACCGTTCGATGAGCAGTTCTTC. Its protein is CASSLEQPFDEQFF. This sequence joins TRBV5-6 and TRBJ2-1, with D unresolved. Germline CDR1 reads SGHDT; CDR2 reads YYEEEE. V lost 0 bases to trimming and J lost 8 bases, with 12 bases between them. This CDR3 is built from 14 residues. Full variable domain (rest looked up from reference TRBV5-6 and TRBJ2-1): DAGVTQSPTHLIKTRGQQVTLRCSPKSGHDTVSWYQQALGQGPQFIFQYYEEEERQRGNFPDRFSGHQFPNYSSELNVNALLLGDSALYLCASSLEQPFDEQFFGPGTRLTVL.

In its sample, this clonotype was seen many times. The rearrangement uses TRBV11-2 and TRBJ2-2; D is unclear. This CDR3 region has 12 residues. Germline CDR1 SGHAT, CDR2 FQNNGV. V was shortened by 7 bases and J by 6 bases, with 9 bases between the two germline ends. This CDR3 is CASILGSGELFF. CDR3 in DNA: TGTGCCAGCATCTTGGGATCCGGGGAGCTGTTTTTT.

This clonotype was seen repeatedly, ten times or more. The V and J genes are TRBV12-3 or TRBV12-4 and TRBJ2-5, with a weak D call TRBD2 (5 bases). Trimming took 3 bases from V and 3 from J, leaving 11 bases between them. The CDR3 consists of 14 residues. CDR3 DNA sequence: TGTGCCAGCAGTTTTGCTGCGACTAAAGAGACCCAGTACTTC. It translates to CASSFAATKETQYF.

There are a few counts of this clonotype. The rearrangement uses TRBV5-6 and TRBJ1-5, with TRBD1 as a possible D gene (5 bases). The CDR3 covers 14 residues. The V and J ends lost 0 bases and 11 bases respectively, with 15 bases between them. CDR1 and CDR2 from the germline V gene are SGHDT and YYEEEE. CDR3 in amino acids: CASSLAGGGSAQHF. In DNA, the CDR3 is TGTGCCAGCAGCTTGGCCGGCGGGGGATCGGCCCAGCATTTT.

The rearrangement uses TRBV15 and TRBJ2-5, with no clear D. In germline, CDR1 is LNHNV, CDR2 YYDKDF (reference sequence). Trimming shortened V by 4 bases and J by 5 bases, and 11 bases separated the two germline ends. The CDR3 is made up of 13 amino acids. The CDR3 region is CATSTPVAETQYF. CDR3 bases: TGTGCCACCAGCACGCCGGTCGCGGAGACCCAGTACTTC.

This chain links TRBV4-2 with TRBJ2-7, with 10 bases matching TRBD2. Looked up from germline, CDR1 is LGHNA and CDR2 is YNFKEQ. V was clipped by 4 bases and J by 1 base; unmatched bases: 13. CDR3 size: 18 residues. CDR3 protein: CASSPAGTSAPLSYEQYF. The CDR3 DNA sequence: TGTGCCAGCAGCCCGGCCGGGACTAGCGCTCCCCTTTCCTACGAGCAGTACTTC.

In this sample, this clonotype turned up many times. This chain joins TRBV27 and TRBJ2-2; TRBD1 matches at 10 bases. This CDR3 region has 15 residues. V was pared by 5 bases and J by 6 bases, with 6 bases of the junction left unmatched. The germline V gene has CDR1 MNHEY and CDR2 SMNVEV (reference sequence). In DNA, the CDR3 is TGTGCCAGCAGTAAATCGGGACAGGGGTCCGGGGAGCTGTTTTTT. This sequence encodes CASSKSGQGSGELFF.

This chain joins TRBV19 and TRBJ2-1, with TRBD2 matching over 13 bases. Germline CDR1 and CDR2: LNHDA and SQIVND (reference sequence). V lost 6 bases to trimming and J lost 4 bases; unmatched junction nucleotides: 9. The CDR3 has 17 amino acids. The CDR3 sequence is CASRDPGLAGPYNEQFF. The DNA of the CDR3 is TGTGCCAGTAGGGACCCGGGACTAGCGGGACCTTACAATGAGCAGTTCTTC.

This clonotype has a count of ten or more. CDR3 DNA: TGCAGTGCTGAAATCCTCCGGGGGAGAGATACGCAGTATTTT. Translated, it gives CSAEILRGRDTQYF. V usage is TRBV20-1 and J usage is TRBJ2-3; maybe TRBD2 (6 bases). V lost 5 bases, J lost 5 bases, and 17 bases lay in between. This CDR3 has 14 residues. CDR1 and CDR2 (germline): DFQATT, SNEGSKA (reference sequence).

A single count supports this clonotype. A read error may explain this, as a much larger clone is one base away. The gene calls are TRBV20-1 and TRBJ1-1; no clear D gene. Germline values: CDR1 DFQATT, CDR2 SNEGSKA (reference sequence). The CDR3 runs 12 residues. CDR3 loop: CSARAMNTKAFF. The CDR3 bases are TGCAGTGCTAGAGCTATGAACACTAAAGCTTTCTTT.

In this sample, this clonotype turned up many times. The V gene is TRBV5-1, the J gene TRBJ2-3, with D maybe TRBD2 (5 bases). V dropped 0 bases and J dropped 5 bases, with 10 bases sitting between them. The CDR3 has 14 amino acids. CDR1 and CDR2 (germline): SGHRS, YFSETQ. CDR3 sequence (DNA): TGCGCCAGCAGCTTGGAGGGAGTGGGAGATACGCAGTATTTT. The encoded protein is CASSLEGVGDTQYF.

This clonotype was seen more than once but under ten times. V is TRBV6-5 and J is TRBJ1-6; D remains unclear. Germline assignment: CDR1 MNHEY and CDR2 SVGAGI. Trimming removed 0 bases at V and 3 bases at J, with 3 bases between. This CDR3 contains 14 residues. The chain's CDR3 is CASSYSNYNSPLHF. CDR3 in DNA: TGTGCCAGCAGTTACTCGAACTATAATTCACCCCTCCACTTT.

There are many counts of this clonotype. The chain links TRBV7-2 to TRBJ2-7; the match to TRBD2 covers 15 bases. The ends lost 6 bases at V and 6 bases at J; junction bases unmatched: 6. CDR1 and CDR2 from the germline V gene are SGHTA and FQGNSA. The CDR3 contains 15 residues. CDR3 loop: CASRYGLAGGGEQYF. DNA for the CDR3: TGTGCCAGCAGATACGGACTAGCGGGAGGGGGCGAGCAGTACTTC.

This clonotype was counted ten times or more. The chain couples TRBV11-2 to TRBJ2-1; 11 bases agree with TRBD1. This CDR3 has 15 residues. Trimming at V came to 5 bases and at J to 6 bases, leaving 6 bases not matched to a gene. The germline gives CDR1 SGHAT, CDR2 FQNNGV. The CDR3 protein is CASSRRDRGTNEQFF. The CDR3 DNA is TGTGCCAGCAGCCGCCGGGACAGGGGGACCAATGAGCAGTTCTTC.

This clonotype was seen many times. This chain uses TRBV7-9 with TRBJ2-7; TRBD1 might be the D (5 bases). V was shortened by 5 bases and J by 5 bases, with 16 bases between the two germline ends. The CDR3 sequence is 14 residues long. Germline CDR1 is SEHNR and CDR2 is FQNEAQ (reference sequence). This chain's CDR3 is CASSLQGPLHEQYF. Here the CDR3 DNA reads TGTGCCAGCAGCCTGCAGGGTCCTCTCCACGAGCAGTACTTC. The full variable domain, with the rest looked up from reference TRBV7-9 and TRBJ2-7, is DTGVSQNPRHKITKRGQNVTFRCDPISEHNRLYWYRQTLGQGPEFLTYFQNEAQLEKSRLLSDRFSAERPKGSFSTLEIQRTEQGDSAMYLCASSLQGPLHEQYFGPGTRLTVT.

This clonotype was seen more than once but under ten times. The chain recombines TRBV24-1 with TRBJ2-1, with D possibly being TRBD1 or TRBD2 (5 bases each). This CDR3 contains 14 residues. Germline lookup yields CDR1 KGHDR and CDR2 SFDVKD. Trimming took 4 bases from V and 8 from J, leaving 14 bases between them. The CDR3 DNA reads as TGTGCCACCAGTGAGACTACGGGACCCGATGAGCAGTTCTTC. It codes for CATSETTGPDEQFF.

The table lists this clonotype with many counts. CDR3 sequence (DNA): TGTGCCAGCAGCCACTCCCCAGGGACTAGCGGGAGAATCAATGAGCAGTTCTTC. Amino acids: CASSHSPGTSGRINEQFF. The chain links TRBV14 to TRBJ2-1; 14 nucleotides align to TRBD2. Losses at the gene ends were 3 bases for V and 6 bases for J; bases not matched to a gene: 10. Germline V lookup: CDR1 SGHDN, CDR2 FVKESK. The CDR3 extends over 18 amino acids.

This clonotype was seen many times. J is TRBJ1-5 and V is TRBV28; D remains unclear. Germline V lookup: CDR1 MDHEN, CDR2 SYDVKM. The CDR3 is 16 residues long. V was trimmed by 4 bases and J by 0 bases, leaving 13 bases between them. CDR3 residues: CASSSRPNLSNQPQHF. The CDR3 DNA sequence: TGTGCCAGCAGTTCCCGGCCAAACCTTAGCAATCAGCCCCAGCATTTT.